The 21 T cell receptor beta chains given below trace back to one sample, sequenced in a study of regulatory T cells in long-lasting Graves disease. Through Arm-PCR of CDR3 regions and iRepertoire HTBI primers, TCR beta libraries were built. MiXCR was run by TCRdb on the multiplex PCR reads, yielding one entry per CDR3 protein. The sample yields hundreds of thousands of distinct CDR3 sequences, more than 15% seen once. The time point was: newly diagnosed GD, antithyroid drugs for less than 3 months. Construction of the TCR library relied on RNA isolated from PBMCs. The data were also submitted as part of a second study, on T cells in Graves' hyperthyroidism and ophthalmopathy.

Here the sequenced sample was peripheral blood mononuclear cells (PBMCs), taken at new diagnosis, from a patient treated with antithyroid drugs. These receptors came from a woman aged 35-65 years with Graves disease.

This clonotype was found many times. The CDR3 region has the DNA TGTGCCAGCAGTTACAGAACCTCTGGAAACACCATATATTTT. It codes for CASSYRTSGNTIYF. The chain links TRBV6-5 to TRBJ1-3; no clear D. The CDR3 is 14 residues long. Germline-derived CDR1 and CDR2 are MNHEY and SVGAGI. Trimming took off 2 bases at V and 0 bases at J, with 5 bases between the two ends.

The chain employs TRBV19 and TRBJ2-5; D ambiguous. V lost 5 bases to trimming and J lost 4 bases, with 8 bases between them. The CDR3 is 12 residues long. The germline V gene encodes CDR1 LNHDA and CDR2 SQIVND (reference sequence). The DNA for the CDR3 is TGTGCCAGTAGTGTTCTCGGAGAGACCCAGTACTTC. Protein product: CASSVLGETQYF.

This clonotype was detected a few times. The CDR3 loop reads CASSLQGAYNEQFF. The CDR3, as DNA: TGTGCCAGCAGTCTACAGGGGGCTTACAATGAGCAGTTCTTC. The genes are TRBV6-1 and TRBJ2-1; 9 nucleotides align to TRBD1. Losses at the gene ends were 5 bases for V and 4 bases for J; bases not matched to a gene: 3. Germline V gene lookup returns CDR1 MNHNS and CDR2 SASEGT. The CDR3 is 14 amino acids.

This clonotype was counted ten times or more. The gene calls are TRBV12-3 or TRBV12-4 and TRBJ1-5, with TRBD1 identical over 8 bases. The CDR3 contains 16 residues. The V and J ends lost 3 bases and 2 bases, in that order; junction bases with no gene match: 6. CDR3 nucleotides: TGTGCCAGCAGTTTCGCAGACAGGGGTCGCAATCAGCCCCAGCATTTT. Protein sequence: CASSFADRGRNQPQHF.

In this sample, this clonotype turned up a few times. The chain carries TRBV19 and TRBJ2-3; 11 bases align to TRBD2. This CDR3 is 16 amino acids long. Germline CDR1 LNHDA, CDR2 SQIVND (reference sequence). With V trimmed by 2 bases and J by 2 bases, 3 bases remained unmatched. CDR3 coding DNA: TGTGCCAGTAGTATATTAGCGGGGGGGCTCACAGATACGCAGTATTTT. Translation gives CASSILAGGLTDTQYF.

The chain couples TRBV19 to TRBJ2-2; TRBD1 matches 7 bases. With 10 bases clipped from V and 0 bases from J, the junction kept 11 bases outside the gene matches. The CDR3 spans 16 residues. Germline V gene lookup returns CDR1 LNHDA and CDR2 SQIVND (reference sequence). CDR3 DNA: TGTGCCACGTATCTATCCGGGACAGCGAACACCGGGGAGCTGTTTTTT. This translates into CATYLSGTANTGELFF.

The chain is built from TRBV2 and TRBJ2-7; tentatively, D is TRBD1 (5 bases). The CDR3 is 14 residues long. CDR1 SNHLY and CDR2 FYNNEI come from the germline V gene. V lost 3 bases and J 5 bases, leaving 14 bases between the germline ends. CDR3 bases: TGTGCCAGCAGTGATGGCAGGGTCCCTAACGAGCAGTACTTC. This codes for CASSDGRVPNEQYF. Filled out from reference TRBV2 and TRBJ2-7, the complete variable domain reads EPEVTQTPSHQVTQMGQEVILRCVPISNHLYFYWYRQILGQKVEFLVSFYNNEISEKSEIFDDQFSVERPDGSNFTLKIRSTKLEDSAMYFCASSDGRVPNEQYFGPGTRLTVT.

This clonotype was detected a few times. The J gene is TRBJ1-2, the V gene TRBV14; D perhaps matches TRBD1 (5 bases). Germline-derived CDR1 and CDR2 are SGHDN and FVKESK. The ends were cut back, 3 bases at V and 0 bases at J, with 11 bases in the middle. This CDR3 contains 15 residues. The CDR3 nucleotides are TGTGCCAGCAGCCAGCGACAGAACCCTAACTATGGCTACACCTTC. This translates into CASSQRQNPNYGYTF.

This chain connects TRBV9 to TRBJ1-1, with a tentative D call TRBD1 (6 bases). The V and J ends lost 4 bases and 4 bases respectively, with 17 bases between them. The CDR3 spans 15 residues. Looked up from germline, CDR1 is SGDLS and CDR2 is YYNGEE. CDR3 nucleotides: TGTGCCAGCAGCTCACAAGGGGGGCTTGGCACTGAAGCTTTCTTT. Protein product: CASSSQGGLGTEAFF. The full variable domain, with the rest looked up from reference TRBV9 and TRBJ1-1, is DSGVTQTPKHLITATGQRVTLRCSPRSGDLSVYWYQQSLDQGLQFLIQYYNGEERAKGNILERFSAQQFPDLHSELNLSSLELGDSALYFCASSSQGGLGTEAFFGQGTRLTVV.

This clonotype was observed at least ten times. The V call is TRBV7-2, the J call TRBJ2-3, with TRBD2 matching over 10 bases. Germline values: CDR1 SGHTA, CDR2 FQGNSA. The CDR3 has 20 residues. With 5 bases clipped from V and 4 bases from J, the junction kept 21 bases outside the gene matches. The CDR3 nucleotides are TGTGCCAGCAGCGGCTCCGGGACTAGCGCGGGGGGGCCTAGTGCAGATACGCAGTATTTT. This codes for CASSGSGTSAGGPSADTQYF.

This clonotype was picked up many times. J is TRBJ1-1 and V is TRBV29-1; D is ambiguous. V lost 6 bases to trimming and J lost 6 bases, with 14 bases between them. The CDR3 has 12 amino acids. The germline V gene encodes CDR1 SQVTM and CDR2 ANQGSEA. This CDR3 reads CSVTRGGAEAFF. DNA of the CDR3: TGCAGCGTGACCCGAGGAGGCGCTGAAGCTTTCTTT. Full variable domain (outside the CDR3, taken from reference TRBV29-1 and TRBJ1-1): SAVISQKPSRDICQRGTSLTIQCQVDSQVTMMFWYRQQPGQSLTLIATANQGSEATYESGFVIDKFPISRPNLTFSTLTVSNMSPEDSSIYLCSVTRGGAEAFFGQGTRLTVV.

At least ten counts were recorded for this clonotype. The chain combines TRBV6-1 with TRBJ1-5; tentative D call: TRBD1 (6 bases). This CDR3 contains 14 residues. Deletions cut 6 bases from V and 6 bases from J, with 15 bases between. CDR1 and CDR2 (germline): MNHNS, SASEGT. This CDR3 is CASSPTGLSQPQHF. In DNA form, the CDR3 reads TGTGCCAGCAGCCCAACAGGGTTAAGTCAGCCCCAGCATTTT.

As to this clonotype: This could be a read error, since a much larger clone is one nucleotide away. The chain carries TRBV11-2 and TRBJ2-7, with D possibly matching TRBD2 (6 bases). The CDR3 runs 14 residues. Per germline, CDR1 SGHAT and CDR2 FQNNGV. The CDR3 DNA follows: TGTGCCAGCAGCTTAGGGGCGGGAACCTACGTGCAGTACTTC. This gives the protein CASSLGAGTYVQYF.

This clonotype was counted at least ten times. The CDR3 sequence is CAWSADRTGKDNQPQHF. CDR3 bases: TGTGCCTGGAGTGCCGACCGGACAGGGAAGGACAATCAGCCCCAGCATTTT. This chain joins TRBV30 and TRBJ1-5, with 8 nucleotides matching TRBD1. From germline, CDR1 is GTSNPN and CDR2 SVGIG (reference sequence). This CDR3 has 17 residues. Losses at the gene ends were 1 base for V and 3 bases for J; bases not matched to a gene: 11.

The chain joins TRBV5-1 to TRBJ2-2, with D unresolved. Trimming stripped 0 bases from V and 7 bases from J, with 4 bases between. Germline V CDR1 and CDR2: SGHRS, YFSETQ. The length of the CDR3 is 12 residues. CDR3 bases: TGCGCCAGCAGCTTGGAAAACGGGGAGCTGTTTTTT. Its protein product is CASSLENGELFF.

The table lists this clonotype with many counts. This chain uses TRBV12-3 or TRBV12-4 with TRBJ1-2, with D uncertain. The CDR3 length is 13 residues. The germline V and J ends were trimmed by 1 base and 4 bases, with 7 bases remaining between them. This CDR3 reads CASSLERSYGYTF. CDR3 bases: TGTGCCAGCAGTTTAGAGCGGTCCTATGGCTACACCTTC.

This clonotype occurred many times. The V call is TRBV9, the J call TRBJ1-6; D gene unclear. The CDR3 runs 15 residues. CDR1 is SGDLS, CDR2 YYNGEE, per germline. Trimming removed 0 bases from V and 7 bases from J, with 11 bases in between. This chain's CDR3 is CASSVDGRENSPLHF. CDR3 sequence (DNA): TGTGCCAGCAGCGTAGACGGTCGGGAAAATTCACCCCTCCACTTT.

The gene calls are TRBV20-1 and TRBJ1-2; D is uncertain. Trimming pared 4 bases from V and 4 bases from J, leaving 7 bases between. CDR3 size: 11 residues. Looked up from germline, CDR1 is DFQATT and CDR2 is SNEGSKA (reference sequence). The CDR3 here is CSAMVGYGYTF. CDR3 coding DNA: TGCAGTGCTATGGTGGGCTATGGCTACACCTTC.

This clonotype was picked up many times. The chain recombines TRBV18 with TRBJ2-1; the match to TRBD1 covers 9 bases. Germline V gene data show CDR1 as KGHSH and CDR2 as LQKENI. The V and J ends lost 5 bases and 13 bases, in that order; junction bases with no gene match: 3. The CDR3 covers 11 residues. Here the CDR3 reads CASSTGQGQFF. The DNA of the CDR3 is TGTGCCAGCTCAACGGGACAGGGACAGTTCTTC. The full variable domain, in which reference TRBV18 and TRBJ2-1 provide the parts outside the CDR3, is NAGVMQNPRHLVRRRGQEARLRCSPMKGHSHVYWYRQLPEEGLKFMVYLQKENIIDESGMPKERFSAEFPKEGPSILRIQQVVRGDSAAYFCASSTGQGQFFGPGTRLTVL.

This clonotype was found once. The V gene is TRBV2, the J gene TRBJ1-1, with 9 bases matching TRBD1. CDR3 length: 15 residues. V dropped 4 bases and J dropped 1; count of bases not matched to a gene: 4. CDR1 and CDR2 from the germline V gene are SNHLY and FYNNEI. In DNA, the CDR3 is TGTGCCAGCAGTGGGACAGGGGCTTGGAACACTGAAGCTTTCTTT. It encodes CASSGTGAWNTEAFF.

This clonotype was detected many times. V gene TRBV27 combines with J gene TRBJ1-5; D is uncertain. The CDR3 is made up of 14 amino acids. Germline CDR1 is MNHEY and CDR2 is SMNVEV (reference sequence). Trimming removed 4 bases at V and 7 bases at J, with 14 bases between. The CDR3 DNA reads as TGTGCCAGCAGTTCCGGCCCGGTGGGACAGCCCCAGCATTTT. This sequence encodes CASSSGPVGQPQHF.